This note documents a single TCR beta chain sequence. Antigen unknown. Germline loops: CDR1 MNHNS, CDR2 SASEGT. V lost 7 bases to trimming and J lost 5 bases, with 20 bases between them. The CDR3 consists of 15 residues. Unique molecular identifiers tagged the TCRbeta library. TCRdb used MiXCR to reprocess the PCR reads, holding one entry per CDR3 protein. The data contain just over 950,000 distinct CDR3 sequences, around 30% of them singletons. The source of the sample is a study of T-cell reconstitution after alpha-beta-depleted transplantation in children. Overall study findings and caveats: Newly produced T cells mostly provided counts and TCRbeta diversity after one year, as hyperexpanded clones declined. It was surviving recipient T cells and thymic progenitors that gave some patients high TCRbeta diversity at day 60. Reports say that about two months after transplant, the alpha-beta T cells came out of several hundred graft clones that had expanded.

The sample here was PBMCs, mostly from graft donor cells, taken 360 days after TCRalphabeta/CD19-depleted stem cell transplant. The origin of this receptor is a boy under two years old who had a stem cell transplant for SCID, so the T cells may come from the graft donor. V is TRBV6-1 and J is TRBJ1-1; TRBD1 is a possible D gene (5 bases). The CDR3 DNA sequence: TGTGCCAGCAACCCACTGGGGGGGGGAAGGACTGAAGCTTTCTTT. Protein: CASNPLGGGRTEAFF.